This entry features one T cell receptor beta chain sequence. The TCR beta repertoire was assessed by survey-level immunoSEQ sequencing. The repertoire was sequenced with immunoSEQ multiplex PCR; TCRdb's copy has only in-frame clones and lacks some. The data show approximately 70,000 clones, approximately 92% seen once. This CDR3 comprises 17 residues. Germline V gives CDR1 SGDLS, CDR2 YYNGEE. The J segment lost 6 bases and the V segment lost 0 bases, leaving 6 bases of the junction unmatched. The rearrangement uses TRBV9 and TRBJ2-3, with 14 bases aligning to TRBD2. The sequenced material came from PBMCs. This TCR derives from a man aged 40-55 years with rheumatoid arthritis. The CDR3 region is CASSVAGLAGAEDTQYF. DNA of the CDR3: TGTGCCAGCAGCGTAGCGGGACTAGCGGGGGCCGAGGATACGCAGTATTTT.